These 26 T cell receptor beta chains originate from one sample sequenced in a study of CD8 T cells in ankylosing spondylitis. A single record per CDR3 protein comes from TCRdb applying MiXCR to the 5' RACE reads. Here the sample spans about 340,000 distinct CDR3 sequences, roughly 14% being singletons. The sequencing sample was made of blood, either unsorted or a sorted T cell fraction (not recorded which). These receptors all stem from a male donor with ankylosing spondylitis or in good health (not recorded which).

This clonotype was seen repeatedly, ten times or more. The chain links TRBV7-2 to TRBJ2-1, with 8 bases aligning to TRBD2. The CDR3 consists of 15 residues. CDR1 and CDR2 from the germline V gene are SGHTA and FQGNSA. The junction had 5 bases not matched to a gene; V was cut back by 2 bases and J by 5 bases. This chain's CDR3 is CASSLSGGIHNEQFF. CDR3 DNA: TGTGCCAGCAGCTTAAGCGGGGGAATACACAATGAGCAGTTCTTC.

The chain has TRBV19 and TRBJ2-7, with D perhaps being TRBD1 or TRBD2 (5 bases each). The CDR3 runs to 13 residues. V lost 9 bases and J 2 bases, leaving 14 bases between the germline ends. Looked up from germline, CDR1 is LNHDA and CDR2 is SQIVND (reference sequence). The CDR3 is CASTRDGTYEQYF. CDR3 sequence (DNA): TGTGCCAGCACCCGGGACGGAACCTACGAGCAGTACTTC.

This clonotype has more than one count but fewer than ten. The chain's CDR3 is CASSYFGDIRGRGGYTF. The CDR3 nucleotides are TGTGCCAGCAGTTATTTCGGGGATATTAGGGGGCGGGGAGGCTACACCTTC. V is TRBV6-5 and J is TRBJ1-2; 7 bases match TRBD1. CDR1 MNHEY and CDR2 SVGAGI come from the germline V gene. Germline trimming cut 3 bases from V and 8 bases from J; bases unmatched to any gene: 18. The CDR3 is made up of 17 amino acids.

This clonotype was seen only a few times. The chain recombines TRBV20-1 with TRBJ2-5; TRBD2 is a possible D gene (5 bases). The CDR3 contains 12 residues. The germline CDR1 and CDR2 sequences are DFQATT and SNEGSKA (reference sequence). Trimming removed 5 bases at V and 5 bases at J, with 12 bases between. The CDR3 sequence is CSAPTRGETQYF. The CDR3 DNA follows: TGCAGTGCTCCTACTAGAGGGGAGACCCAGTACTTC.

This clonotype was counted a few times. This rearrangement joins TRBV30 to TRBJ1-1, with D possibly matching TRBD1 (5 bases). Trimming took off 4 bases at V and 4 bases at J, with 13 bases between the two ends. The CDR3 totals 13 residues. Germline lookup yields CDR1 GTSNPN and CDR2 SVGIG (reference sequence). CDR3 DNA sequence: TGTGCCTGGACGGAGAGGAGGGGCACTGAAGCTTTCTTT. Residues: CAWTERRGTEAFF.

The chain recombines TRBV9 with TRBJ2-7; possibly TRBD1 for D (6 bases). V lost 7 bases and J 8 bases, leaving 25 bases between the germline ends. Germline-derived CDR1 and CDR2 are SGDLS and YYNGEE. CDR3 length: 15 amino acids. CDR3 coding DNA: TGTGCCAGCGGCCCACCCCCCGGGACAAATAATAAGCAGTACTTC. It translates to CASGPPPGTNNKQYF.

This clonotype has more than one count but fewer than ten. J is TRBJ1-1 and V is TRBV9; a possible D gene is TRBD1 (5 bases). The CDR3 runs 14 residues. Trimming took 4 bases from V and 0 from J, leaving 10 bases between them. The germline gives CDR1 SGDLS, CDR2 YYNGEE. CDR3 in amino acids: CASSPGHLNTEAFF. CDR3 nucleotides: TGTGCCAGCAGCCCCGGACACTTGAACACTGAAGCTTTCTTT.

The rearrangement joins TRBV7-9 to TRBJ2-7; D tentatively fits TRBD1 or TRBD2 (6 bases each). Germline values: CDR1 SEHNR, CDR2 FQNEAQ (reference sequence). Trimming shortened V by 7 bases and J by 5 bases, and 24 bases separated the two germline ends. The CDR3 is made up of 16 amino acids. The CDR3 region has the DNA TGTGCCAGCATTCCAAGCGGCTTAGAGGGGGGCCACGAGCAGTACTTC. Its protein is CASIPSGLEGGHEQYF.

This clonotype showed up just a few times. The CDR3 reads CASSNRTSNYGYTF. The CDR3 DNA reads as TGCGCCAGCAGCAACCGGACCTCCAACTATGGCTACACCTTC. This rearrangement joins TRBV5-1 to TRBJ1-2; D remains unclear. V was pared by 4 bases and J by 2 bases, with 12 bases between. Looked up from germline, CDR1 is SGHRS and CDR2 is YFSETQ. This CDR3 contains 14 residues.

This clonotype was seen only once. The rearrangement uses TRBV5-1 and TRBJ2-1, with 13 bases fitting TRBD2. This CDR3 spans 16 amino acids. The trim removed 1 base at V and 5 bases at J, leaving 3 bases unmatched. CDR1 and CDR2 from the germline V gene are SGHRS and YFSETQ. The CDR3 sequence: CASSLSGTSGNNEQFF. As DNA, the CDR3 is TGCGCCAGCAGCTTGAGCGGGACTAGCGGGAACAATGAGCAGTTCTTC.

The gene calls are TRBV19 and TRBJ2-7; 7 bases agree with TRBD2. Unmatched junction bases numbered 5, after V lost 5 bases and J lost 1 base. The CDR3 has 14 amino acids. Germline V CDR1 and CDR2: LNHDA, SQIVND (reference sequence). The CDR3 loop is CASSLAGPSYEQYF. CDR3 bases: TGTGCCAGTAGTTTAGCGGGTCCTTCCTACGAGCAGTACTTC.

The chain employs TRBV3-1 and TRBJ2-1, with D unclear. Germline V gives CDR1 LGHDT, CDR2 YNNKEL (reference sequence). Trimming took 4 bases from V and 10 from J, leaving 14 bases between them. The CDR3 extends over 13 amino acids. DNA of the CDR3: TGTGCCAGCAGCCCAGTGGGAACGAGGGAGCAGTTCTTC. Encoded protein: CASSPVGTREQFF.

The sample holds a few counts of this clonotype. The gene calls are TRBV29-1 and TRBJ2-1; TRBD2 aligns across 11 bases. The germline gives CDR1 SQVTM, CDR2 ANQGSEA. The CDR3 spans 17 residues. With 7 bases clipped from V and 6 bases from J, the junction kept 17 bases outside the gene matches. The CDR3 nucleotides are TGCAGCGCCGGGGGCAGCAGTAGCGGGGGGGCTTTCAATGAGCAGTTCTTC. Translating gives CSAGGSSSGGAFNEQFF.

The chain couples TRBV24-1 to TRBJ2-3; 7 bases map to TRBD1. CDR3 length: 15 residues. V dropped 3 bases and J dropped 2; count of bases not matched to a gene: 4. CDR1 is KGHDR and CDR2 is SFDVKD in the germline V gene. The CDR3 DNA reads TGTGCCACCAGTGATGGGGGACAGACCACAGATACGCAGTATTTT. It translates to CATSDGGQTTDTQYF.

This sequence joins TRBV12-3 or TRBV12-4 and TRBJ2-7; 8 bases are a match to TRBD1. V lost 6 bases to trimming and J lost 1 base; unmatched junction nucleotides: 2. There are 13 residues in the CDR3. CDR3 residues: CASRGQGSYEQYF. The CDR3 DNA reads TGTGCCAGCAGAGGACAGGGTTCCTACGAGCAGTACTTC.

Notes on this clonotype: A single base separates this from a much larger clone, so it may be a read error. The V and J genes are TRBV3-1 and TRBJ2-7; 9 bases line up with TRBD1. The CDR3 is 16 amino acids. The V and J ends lost 5 bases and 5 bases, in that order; junction bases with no gene match: 13. The germline gives CDR1 LGHDT, CDR2 YNNKEL (reference sequence). In DNA form, the CDR3 reads TGTGCCAGCAGCAAGATGGCCGGGACAGGGATCCACGAGCAGTACTTC. Amino acid sequence: CASSKMAGTGIHEQYF.

Only a few counts were recorded for this clonotype. V is TRBV7-2 and J is TRBJ2-1, with 7 bases identical to TRBD1. Germline CDR1 and CDR2: SGHTA and FQGNSA. This CDR3 has 15 amino acids. J lost 7 bases, V lost 4 bases, and 10 bases had no gene match. The chain's CDR3 is CASSSDRASRNEQFF. In DNA form, the CDR3 reads TGTGCCAGCAGCTCCGACAGGGCCTCTAGGAATGAGCAGTTCTTC.

This clonotype was detected a few times. This chain connects TRBV7-9 to TRBJ1-1; tentatively, D is TRBD1 (6 bases). This CDR3 has 15 amino acids. V lost 5 bases and J 1 base, leaving 14 bases between the germline ends. From germline, CDR1 is SEHNR and CDR2 FQNEAQ (reference sequence). CDR3 bases: TGTGCCAGCAGCCCGCGGACAGTGTCGAACACTGAAGCTTTCTTT. This gives the protein CASSPRTVSNTEAFF.

The gene calls are TRBV3-1 and TRBJ1-1, with D possibly matching TRBD1 (6 bases). CDR3 length: 12 amino acids. Germline CDR1 is LGHDT and CDR2 is YNNKEL (reference sequence). V lost 4 bases, J lost 8 bases, and 11 bases lay in between. DNA of the CDR3: TGTGCCAGCAGCCGAGACCAGGGGGAAGCTTTCTTT. This sequence encodes CASSRDQGEAFF.

This chain joins TRBV7-9 and TRBJ2-1, with D unresolved. Germline V gene data show CDR1 as SEHNR and CDR2 as FQNEAQ (reference sequence). The CDR3 is made up of 14 amino acids. V lost 4 bases and J 3 bases, leaving 10 bases between the germline ends. DNA of the CDR3: TGTGCCAGCAGCTCGGCCGCTCTCTACAATGAGCAGTTCTTC. The encoded protein is CASSSAALYNEQFF.

This clonotype was seen only a few times. The CDR3 DNA sequence: TGCGCCAGCAGCTTGGGACTACTGGGCTACGAGCAGTACTTC. It codes for CASSLGLLGYEQYF. V is TRBV5-1 and J is TRBJ2-7, with a possible D match to TRBD2 (5 bases). V shed 0 bases and J shed 3 bases, with 10 bases lying between them. The CDR3 consists of 14 residues. In germline, CDR1 is SGHRS, CDR2 YFSETQ.

This clonotype was picked up a small number of times. This chain links TRBV27 with TRBJ2-5; D unresolved. This CDR3 spans 15 amino acids. Germline-derived CDR1 and CDR2 are MNHEY and SMNVEV (reference sequence). The V and J ends lost 1 base and 2 bases respectively, with 11 bases between them. For the CDR3, the DNA is TGTGCCAGCAGTTTATGGGTCGGGTCACAAGAGACCCAGTACTTC. This codes for CASSLWVGSQETQYF.

This clonotype was seen ten or more times. This rearrangement joins TRBV5-1 to TRBJ2-2; a possible D gene is TRBD1 (5 bases). The ends were cut back, 6 bases at V and 1 base at J, with 10 bases in the middle. This CDR3 spans 14 amino acids. In germline, CDR1 is SGHRS, CDR2 YFSETQ. CDR3 region: CASTRTQNTGELFF. CDR3 DNA sequence: TGCGCCAGCACCCGGACACAGAACACCGGGGAGCTGTTTTTT.

The V call is TRBV20-1, the J call TRBJ2-7; 10 bases are a match to TRBD2. CDR3 length equals 15 residues. Germline V gene lookup returns CDR1 DFQATT and CDR2 SNEGSKA (reference sequence). The V segment lost 6 bases and the J segment 3 bases; nucleotides outside the gene matches: 11. The CDR3 DNA reads TGCAGTGCCCTTGAAGTAGCGGGAGGACTCTACGAGCAGTACTTC. Encoded protein: CSALEVAGGLYEQYF.

The V call is TRBV20-1, the J call TRBJ2-1; D may be TRBD1 (6 bases). V dropped 3 bases and J dropped 1 base, with 16 bases sitting between them. The CDR3 spans 16 residues. Germline V lookup: CDR1 DFQATT, CDR2 SNEGSKA (reference sequence). CDR3 bases: TGCAGTGCTAGGGCAGGGGTCGCGGGTTCCTACAATGAGCAGTTCTTC. Residues: CSARAGVAGSYNEQFF.

V gene TRBV6-2 or TRBV6-3 combines with J gene TRBJ2-3; D is possibly TRBD2 (5 bases). With 4 bases removed from V and 0 bases from J, the gap between germline ends came to 14 bases. There are 16 residues in the CDR3. Per the germline V gene, CDR1 is MNHEY and CDR2 is SVGEGT. The CDR3 DNA reads TGTGCCAGCAGTTTAAACGGACTCACTAGCACAGATACGCAGTATTTT. Its translation: CASSLNGLTSTDTQYF.